The 14 T cell receptor beta chains below were found in one sample sequenced in a study of Tregs in tolerant kidney transplant recipients. TCRdb's copy holds only in-frame clones and misses some; the assay was immunoSEQ multiplex PCR. The sample shows about 30,000 clones, and about an eighth sits with its ten largest clones. The sequenced sample was CD8+ T cells from blood, obtained before the transplant. Every receptor here comes from a human donor who received a combined kidney and bone marrow transplant.

Points on this clone: The read stops 3 residues short of the end of the CDR3; the missing end is completed from the germline J gene. V usage is TRBV7-2 and J usage is TRBJ2-7; 7 bases fit TRBD1. Looked up from germline, CDR1 is SGHTA and CDR2 is FQGNSA. This CDR3 has 15 residues. Unmatched junction bases numbered 13, after V lost 8 bases and J lost 3 bases. The covered CDR3 bases are TGTGCCAGCTCCCATCCGGGACAGACATTCTACGAG. This gives the protein CASSHPGQTFYE. The full-length CDR3 reads as CASSHPGQTFYEQYF. The full variable domain, its missing parts supplied by reference TRBV7-2 and TRBJ2-7, is GAGVSQSPSNKVTEKGKDVELRCDPISGHTALYWYRQSLGQGLEFLIYFQGNSAPDKSGLPSDRFSAERTGGSVSTLTIQRTQQEDSAVYLCASSHPGQTFYEQYFGPGTRLTVT.

Note on this clone: The read stops 3 residues short of the end of the CDR3; the missing end is completed from the germline J gene. The V gene is TRBV5-1, the J gene TRBJ2-7, with D unclear. This CDR3 is built from 12 residues. The germline CDR1 and CDR2 sequences are SGHRS and YFSETQ. Trimming pared 0 bases from V and 6 bases from J, leaving 7 bases between. CDR3 DNA, as far as it was read: TGCGCCAGCAGCTTGGTAGCTGGCGAG. The encoded protein is CASSLVAGE. The whole CDR3 sequence is CASSLVAGEQYF.

CDR3 residues: CASSSPRFETDTQYF. CDR3 DNA (partial): TGTGCCAGCAGCTCCCCCCGGTTCGAAACAGATACG. This sequence joins TRBV11-1 and TRBJ2-3; D gene unclear. The CDR3 extends 3 residues past the end of the read, so its final part is completed from the germline J gene. V lost 4 bases and J lost 3, with 14 bases in between. The CDR3 spans 15 residues. The germline V gene has CDR1 SGHAT and CDR2 FQDESV (reference sequence). Full variable domain (missing parts from reference TRBV11-1 and TRBJ2-3): EAEVAQSPRYKITEKSQAVAFWCDPISGHATLYWYRQILGQGPELLVQFQDESVVDDSQLPKDRFSAERLKGVDSTLKIQPAELGDSAMYLCASSSPRFETDTQYFGPGTRLTVL.

With regard to this clone: The read falls 3 residues short of the CDR3 end, and the missing part is taken from the germline J gene. The chain is built from TRBV13 and TRBJ1-6, with 9 bases lining up with TRBD1. Germline V gene lookup returns CDR1 PRHDT and CDR2 FYEKMQ (reference sequence). V was pared by 3 bases and J by 9 bases, with 6 bases of the junction left unmatched. This CDR3 has 15 amino acids. Partial CDR3 DNA: TGTGCCAGCAGCTTCCGGACAGGGGACGGTTCACCC. Protein product: CASSFRTGDGSP. The entire CDR3 reads CASSFRTGDGSPLHF.

Turning to this clone: The read finishes 3 residues shy of the CDR3 end, and the germline J gene is used to complete it. The rearrangement uses TRBV19 and TRBJ2-1; maybe TRBD1 (5 bases). Germline-derived CDR1 and CDR2 are LNHDA and SQIVND (reference sequence). V lost 5 bases and J lost 3, with 14 bases in between. This CDR3 is 15 amino acids long. CDR3 DNA, as far as it was read: TGTGCCAGTAGTCCCTCCCTGGGGCGCTACAATGAG. Its translation: CASSPSLGRYNE. The full CDR3 protein is CASSPSLGRYNEQFF.

Of note for this clone: The CDR3 end is not reached by the read, which stops 3 residues before it; the germline J gene fills it in. The rearrangement links TRBV18 to TRBJ2-5; TRBD1 aligns across 9 bases. The J segment lost 5 bases and the V segment lost 5 bases, leaving 15 bases of the junction unmatched. CDR3 size: 17 residues. From germline, CDR1 is KGHSH and CDR2 LQKENI. The CDR3 sequence: CASSALTGGSLYETQYF. The covered CDR3 bases are TGTGCCAGCTCAGCCCTCACAGGGGGCTCGTTATATGAGACC.

A note on this clone: The read is 3 residues too short to cover the CDR3 end, so that end is filled in from the germline J gene. The chain combines TRBV30 with TRBJ1-1; 8 nucleotides agree with TRBD1. The CDR3 sequence is 12 residues long. The germline V gene has CDR1 GTSNPN and CDR2 SVGIG (reference sequence). V gave up 3 bases and J gave up 7 bases; unmatched junction bases: 4. The CDR3 bases that were read are TGTGCCTGGAGGGGACAGGCTCTTGAA. This sequence encodes CAWRGQALE. The full CDR3 protein is CAWRGQALEAFF.

Note on this clone: The CDR3 end lies 3 residues beyond the end of the read and is filled in from the germline J gene. V usage is TRBV30 and J usage is TRBJ1-1; D is unclear. Germline CDR1 and CDR2: GTSNPN and SVGIG (reference sequence). The CDR3 consists of 10 residues. V was clipped by 5 bases and J by 7 bases, with 8 bases between them. The CDR3 sequence: CAWERNEAFF. The covered CDR3 bases are TGTGCCTGGGAGCGAAATGAA.

Turning to this clone: The read finishes 3 residues shy of the CDR3 end, and the germline J gene is used to complete it. V is TRBV6-1 and J is TRBJ2-2, with D possibly being TRBD1 (5 bases). The CDR3 loop spans 16 amino acids. Germline V CDR1 and CDR2: MNHNS, SASEGT. The V end lost 0 bases, the J end lost 9 bases, and 17 bases lay between the germline ends. CDR3 amino acids: CASSEAPRARFRELFF. The covered CDR3 bases are TGTGCCAGCAGTGAAGCGCCCAGGGCGAGGTTTAGGGAG.

Its frequency marks this clone as medium-sized. CDR3 DNA, as far as it was read: TGCGCCAGCAGCTTGGCCGCGACAGTGAACACTGAA. Protein product: CASSLAATVNTE. The whole CDR3 region reads CASSLAATVNTEAFF. The gene calls are TRBV5-1 and TRBJ1-1, with D possibly matching TRBD1 (5 bases). The read gets to within 3 residues of the CDR3 end, and the germline J gene fills in the rest. V lost 0 bases and J lost 0, with 9 bases in between. This CDR3 comprises 15 residues. CDR1 SGHRS and CDR2 YFSETQ come from the germline V gene.

Comment on this clone: The read gets to within 3 residues of the CDR3 end, and the germline J gene fills in the rest. The chain combines TRBV7-9 with TRBJ2-1; 9 bases agree with TRBD2. Per germline, CDR1 SEHNR and CDR2 FQNEAQ (reference sequence). Trimming cost V 5 bases and J 7 bases; bases outside gene matches: 9. The CDR3 runs 15 residues. Here the CDR3 reads CASSLPGLARNEQFF. The part of the CDR3 DNA that was read is TGTGCCAGCAGCCTACCGGGACTAGCTAGGAATGAG.

A note on this clone: The read halts 3 residues ahead of the CDR3 end, with the missing end drawn from the germline J gene. The rearrangement uses TRBV5-1 and TRBJ2-5; 8 bases agree with TRBD1. This CDR3 is built from 14 residues. The germline CDR1 and CDR2 sequences are SGHRS and YFSETQ. The J segment lost 1 base and the V segment lost 4 bases, leaving 3 bases of the junction unmatched. The CDR3 loop reads CASSTGTGQETQYF. CDR3 DNA, as far as it was read: TGCGCCAGCAGCACTGGGACAGGCCAAGAGACC.

A note on this clone: The CDR3 end falls 3 residues outside the read, so it is completed with the germline J gene. The V and J genes are TRBV20-1 and TRBJ1-5; D ambiguous. Germline values: CDR1 DFQATT, CDR2 SNEGSKA (reference sequence). CDR3 length equals 13 residues. Trimming cost V 5 bases and J 7 bases, with 15 bases left between them. CDR3 DNA, as far as it was read: TGCAGTGCTCCCCAGGCAGTCCAGCAGCCC. Translating it yields CSAPQAVQQP. The CDR3 reads in full as CSAPQAVQQPQHF.

To note about this clone: The read is 3 residues too short to cover the CDR3 end, so that end is filled in from the germline J gene. The J gene is TRBJ2-7, the V gene TRBV6-2 or TRBV6-3, with TRBD2 matching 9 bases. V was clipped by 4 bases and J by 1 base; unmatched bases: 8. The CDR3 contains 16 residues. The germline V gene encodes CDR1 MNHEY and CDR2 SVGEGT. CDR3 protein: CASSWASTSGSYEQYF. The DNA read from the CDR3 is TGTGCCAGCAGTTGGGCCTCGACTAGCGGATCCTACGAG.